Below, 11 T cell receptor beta chains from the same sample are listed, as sequenced in a study of T cell responses to AZD1222 COVID-19 vaccine. The method was immunoSEQ multiplex PCR; TCRdb's version includes in-frame clones alone and lacks a portion of them. The sample comprises tens of thousands of clones, 87% of which are singletons, and about 9.9% rests with the top ten. Specimen: peripheral blood, collected 28 days after the second AZD1222 dose. The receptors were gathered from an adult who received the AZD1222 COVID-19 vaccine.

This clone was counted a single time. This chain joins TRBV2 and TRBJ1-4; the D gene is possibly TRBD1 (5 bases). This CDR3 is 15 amino acids long. Per germline, CDR1 SNHLY and CDR2 FYNNEI. Trimming left V 3 bases short and J 8 bases short, with 16 bases between. The CDR3 DNA reads as TGTGCCAGCAGTGAGTGGGTCTTGGGGGGAGAAAAACTGTTTTTT. This encodes CASSEWVLGGEKLFF.

The chain combines TRBV30 with TRBJ1-1; perhaps TRBD1 as D (5 bases). Germline V lookup: CDR1 GTSNPN, CDR2 SVGIG (reference sequence). With 5 bases removed from V and 10 bases from J, the gap between germline ends came to 14 bases. The CDR3 contains 11 residues. CDR3 residues: CAWGGVLRAFF. CDR3 nucleotide sequence: TGTGCCTGGGGGGGGGTCCTGAGAGCTTTCTTT.

The genes are TRBV7-2 and TRBJ1-2; unclear D gene. The V gene's germline CDR1 is SGHTA and CDR2 FQGNSA. This CDR3 comprises 14 residues. V was cut by 5 bases and J by 10 bases, with 20 bases left in between. CDR3 region: CASSIHPASQAYTF. The CDR3 nucleotides read TGTGCCAGCAGCATCCACCCCGCCTCTCAAGCCTACACCTTC.

The chain employs TRBV7-9 and TRBJ1-3; D ambiguous. This CDR3 comprises 14 residues. Germline V lookup: CDR1 SEHNR, CDR2 FQNEAQ (reference sequence). Trimming removed 6 bases from V and 2 bases from J, with 11 bases in between. The CDR3 region is CASSRPEAGNTIYF. The CDR3 DNA reads as TGTGCCAGCAGTCGCCCGGAGGCTGGAAACACCATATATTTT.

This clone appeared a single time. The CDR3 region is CASSYSKAPGTYEQYF. The CDR3, as DNA: TGTGCCAGCAGTTACTCGAAGGCGCCGGGCACCTACGAGCAGTACTTC. The V call is TRBV6-5, the J call TRBJ2-7, with D unclear. V shed 0 bases and J shed 2 bases, with 14 bases lying between them. In germline, CDR1 is MNHEY, CDR2 SVGAGI. The CDR3 totals 16 residues.

This rearrangement joins TRBV18 to TRBJ1-2, with D unresolved. V lost 7 bases, J lost 6 bases, and 18 bases lay in between. The CDR3 covers 14 residues. CDR1 and CDR2 from the germline V gene are KGHSH and LQKENI. The CDR3 DNA sequence: TGTGCCAGCTATGGTCCCTCCGGGGATGATGGCTACACCTTC. Encoded protein: CASYGPSGDDGYTF.

The chain uses TRBV14 and TRBJ1-3; tentatively, D is TRBD1 (5 bases). The CDR3 totals 16 residues. Germline lookup yields CDR1 SGHDN and CDR2 FVKESK. Deletions cut 4 bases from V and 4 bases from J, with 17 bases between. CDR3 protein: CASSLQRPGRGNTIYF. In DNA, the CDR3 is TGTGCCAGCAGCCTTCAGAGGCCAGGGCGAGGAAACACCATATATTTT.

This chain links TRBV5-8 with TRBJ2-2, with D perhaps matching TRBD1 (5 bases). CDR1 SGHTS and CDR2 YDEGEE come from the germline V gene. This CDR3 spans 17 amino acids. V gave up 0 bases and J gave up 5 bases, with 17 bases separating them. CDR3 amino acids: CASSLGQGTMRTGELFF. The CDR3 DNA sequence: TGTGCCAGCAGCTTGGGGCAGGGCACCATGAGAACCGGGGAGCTGTTTTTT.

The gene calls are TRBV5-1 and TRBJ2-7, with TRBD1 matching 7 bases. Germline-derived CDR1 and CDR2 are SGHRS and YFSETQ. The CDR3 consists of 14 residues. Trimming took 4 bases from V and 5 from J; bases not matched to a gene: 9. The CDR3 region is CASSAYRTGDEQYF. CDR3 DNA sequence: TGCGCCAGCAGCGCCTACCGTACAGGGGACGAGCAGTACTTC.

The chain employs TRBV19 and TRBJ2-2, with 12 bases fitting TRBD1. J gave up 5 bases and V 4 bases, and 5 bases lay outside the gene matches. The CDR3 sequence is 16 residues long. Per the germline V gene, CDR1 is LNHDA and CDR2 is SQIVND (reference sequence). The CDR3 spells CASSTGQGAVTGELFF. CDR3 DNA: TGTGCCAGTAGTACGGGACAGGGGGCGGTTACCGGGGAGCTGTTTTTT.

The gene calls are TRBV5-4 and TRBJ2-5; no clear D. Per the germline V gene, CDR1 is SGHNT and CDR2 is YYREEE (reference sequence). Trimming removed 3 bases at V and 1 base at J, with 16 bases between. The CDR3 has 16 amino acids. CDR3 loop: CASSWNAPLRQETQYF. The CDR3 nucleotides read TGTGCCAGCAGCTGGAATGCACCCCTCCGCCAAGAGACCCAGTACTTC. The whole variable domain, filled in from reference TRBV5-4 and TRBJ2-5, reads ETGVTQSPTHLIKTRGQQVTLRCSSQSGHNTVSWYQQALGQGPQFIFQYYREEENGRGNFPPRFSGLQFPNYSSELNVNALELDDSALYLCASSWNAPLRQETQYFGPGTRLLVL.